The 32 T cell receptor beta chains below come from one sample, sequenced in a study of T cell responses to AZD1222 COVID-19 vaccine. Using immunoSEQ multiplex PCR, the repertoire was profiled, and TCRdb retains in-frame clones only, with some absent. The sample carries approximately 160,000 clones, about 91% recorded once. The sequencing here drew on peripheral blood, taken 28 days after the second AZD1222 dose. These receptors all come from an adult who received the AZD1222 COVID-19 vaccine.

The CDR3 is CASSPGGGVYGYTF. In DNA, the CDR3 is TGTGCCAGCAGTCCAGGGGGGGGTGTTTATGGCTACACCTTC. The chain combines TRBV27 with TRBJ1-2; 7 bases line up with TRBD1. Germline V lookup: CDR1 MNHEY, CDR2 SMNVEV (reference sequence). The CDR3 length is 14 residues. The V and J ends lost 5 bases and 5 bases, in that order; junction bases with no gene match: 8.

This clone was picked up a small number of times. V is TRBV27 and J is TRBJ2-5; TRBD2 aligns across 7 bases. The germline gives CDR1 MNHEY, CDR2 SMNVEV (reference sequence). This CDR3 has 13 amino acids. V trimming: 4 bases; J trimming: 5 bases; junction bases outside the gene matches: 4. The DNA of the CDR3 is TGTGCCAGCAGTTCAATCGGGGGGGAGACCCAGTACTTC. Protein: CASSSIGGETQYF.

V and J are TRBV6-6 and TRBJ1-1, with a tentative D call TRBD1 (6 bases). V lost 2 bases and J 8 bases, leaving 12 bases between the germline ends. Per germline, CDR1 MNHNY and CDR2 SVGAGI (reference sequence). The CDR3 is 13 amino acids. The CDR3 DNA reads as TGTGCCAGCAGTTACAAGGGTAGGGGGGAAGCTTTCTTT. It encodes CASSYKGRGEAFF.

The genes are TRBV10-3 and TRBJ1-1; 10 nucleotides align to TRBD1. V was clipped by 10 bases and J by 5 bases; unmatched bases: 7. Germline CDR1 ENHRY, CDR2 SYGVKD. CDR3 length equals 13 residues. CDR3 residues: CATTGTGETEAFF. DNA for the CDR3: TGTGCCACTACCGGGACAGGGGAGACTGAAGCTTTCTTT.

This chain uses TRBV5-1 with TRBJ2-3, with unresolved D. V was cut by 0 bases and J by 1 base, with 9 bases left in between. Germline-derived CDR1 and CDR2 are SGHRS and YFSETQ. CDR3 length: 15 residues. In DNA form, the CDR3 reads TGCGCCAGCAGCTTGGCCTGGCAGGGCACAGATACGCAGTATTTT. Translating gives CASSLAWQGTDTQYF.

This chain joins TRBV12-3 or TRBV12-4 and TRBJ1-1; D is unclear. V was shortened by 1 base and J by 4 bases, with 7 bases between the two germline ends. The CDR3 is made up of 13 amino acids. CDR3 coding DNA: TGTGCCAGCAGTTTAGTCCTGGTCACTGAAGCTTTCTTT. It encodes CASSLVLVTEAFF.

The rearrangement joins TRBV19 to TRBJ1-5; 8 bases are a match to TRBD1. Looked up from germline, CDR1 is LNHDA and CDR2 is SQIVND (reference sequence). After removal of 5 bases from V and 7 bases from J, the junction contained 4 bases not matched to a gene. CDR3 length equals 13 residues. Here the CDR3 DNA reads TGTGCCAGTAGTTACAGGGGGGACCAGCCCCAGCATTTT. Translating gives CASSYRGDQPQHF.

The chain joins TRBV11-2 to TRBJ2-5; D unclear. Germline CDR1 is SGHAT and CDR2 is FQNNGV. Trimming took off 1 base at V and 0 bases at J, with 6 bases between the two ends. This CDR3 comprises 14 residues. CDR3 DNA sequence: TGTGCCAGCAGCTTAGCCATCTACCAAGAGACCCAGTACTTC. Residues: CASSLAIYQETQYF. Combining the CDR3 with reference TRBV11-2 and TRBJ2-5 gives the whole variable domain EAGVAQSPRYKIIEKRQSVAFWCNPISGHATLYWYQQILGQGPKLLIQFQNNGVVDDSQLPKDRFSAERLKGVDSTLKIQPAKLEDSAVYLCASSLAIYQETQYFGPGTRLLVL.

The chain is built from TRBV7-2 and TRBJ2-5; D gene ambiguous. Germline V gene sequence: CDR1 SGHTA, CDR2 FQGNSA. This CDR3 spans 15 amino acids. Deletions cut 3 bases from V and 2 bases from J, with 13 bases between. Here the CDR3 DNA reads TGTGCCAGCAGCTTGGCGGTTGCTTCACAAGAGACCCAGTACTTC. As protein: CASSLAVASQETQYF.

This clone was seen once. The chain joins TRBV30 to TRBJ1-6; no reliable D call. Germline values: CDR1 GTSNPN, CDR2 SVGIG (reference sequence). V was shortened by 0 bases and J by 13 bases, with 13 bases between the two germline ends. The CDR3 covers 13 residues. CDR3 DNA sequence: TGTGCCTGGAGTGTAGCGGAATTCATTCCCCTCCACTTT. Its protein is CAWSVAEFIPLHF. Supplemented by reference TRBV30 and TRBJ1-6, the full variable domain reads SQTIHQWPATLVQPVGSPLSLECTVEGTSNPNLYWYRQAAGRGLQLLFYSVGIGQISSEVPQNLSASRPQDRQFILSSKKLLLSDSGFYLCAWSVAEFIPLHFGNGTRLTVT.

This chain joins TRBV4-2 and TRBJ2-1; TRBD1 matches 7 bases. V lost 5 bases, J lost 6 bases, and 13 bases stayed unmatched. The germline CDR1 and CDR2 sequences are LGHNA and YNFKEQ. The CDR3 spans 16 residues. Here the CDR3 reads CASSKRERGLGNEQFF. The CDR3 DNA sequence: TGTGCCAGCAGCAAAAGGGAGAGGGGGCTTGGCAATGAGCAGTTCTTC.

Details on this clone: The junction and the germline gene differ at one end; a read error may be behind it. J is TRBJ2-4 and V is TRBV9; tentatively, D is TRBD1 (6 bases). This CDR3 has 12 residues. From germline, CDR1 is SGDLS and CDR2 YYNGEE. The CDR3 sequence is CASSVVYYRENF. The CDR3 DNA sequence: TGTGCCAGCAGCGTAGTTTATTACAGGGAGAACTTC.

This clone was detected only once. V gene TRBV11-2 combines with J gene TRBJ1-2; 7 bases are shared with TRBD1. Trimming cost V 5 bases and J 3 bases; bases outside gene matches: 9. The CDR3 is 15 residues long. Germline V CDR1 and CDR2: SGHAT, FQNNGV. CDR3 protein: CASSEGAGTHYGYTF. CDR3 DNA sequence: TGTGCCAGCAGCGAGGGGGCGGGTACCCACTATGGCTACACCTTC.

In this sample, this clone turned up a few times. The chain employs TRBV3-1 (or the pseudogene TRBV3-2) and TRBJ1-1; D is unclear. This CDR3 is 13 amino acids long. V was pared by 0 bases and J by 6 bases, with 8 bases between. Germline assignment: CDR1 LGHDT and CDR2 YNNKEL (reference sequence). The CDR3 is CASSQDAGSEAFF. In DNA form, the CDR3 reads TGTGCCAGCAGCCAAGATGCCGGATCTGAAGCTTTCTTT.

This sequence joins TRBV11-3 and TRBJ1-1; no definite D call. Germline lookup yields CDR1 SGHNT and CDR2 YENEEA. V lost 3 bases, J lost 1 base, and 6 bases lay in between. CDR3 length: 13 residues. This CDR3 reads CASSFLTNTEAFF. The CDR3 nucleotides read TGTGCCAGCAGCTTCCTCACGAACACTGAAGCTTTCTTT.

In DNA, the CDR3 is TGTGCCAGCCGGGTCAGCTCTGGAAACACCATATATTTT. Its protein is CASRVSSGNTIYF. J is TRBJ1-3 and V is TRBV6-6; unclear D gene. The CDR3 consists of 13 residues. V dropped 8 bases and J dropped 0 bases, with 8 bases sitting between them. CDR1 MNHNY and CDR2 SVGAGI come from the germline V gene (reference sequence).

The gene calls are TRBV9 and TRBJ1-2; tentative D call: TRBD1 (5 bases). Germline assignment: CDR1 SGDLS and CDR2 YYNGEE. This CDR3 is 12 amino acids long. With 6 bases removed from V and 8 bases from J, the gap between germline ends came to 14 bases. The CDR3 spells CASTSLGAGYTF. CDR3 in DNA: TGTGCCAGCACTTCATTAGGGGCAGGCTACACCTTC. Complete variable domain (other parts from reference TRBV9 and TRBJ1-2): DSGVTQTPKHLITATGQRVTLRCSPRSGDLSVYWYQQSLDQGLQFLIQYYNGEERAKGNILERFSAQQFPDLHSELNLSSLELGDSALYFCASTSLGAGYTFGSGTRLTVV.

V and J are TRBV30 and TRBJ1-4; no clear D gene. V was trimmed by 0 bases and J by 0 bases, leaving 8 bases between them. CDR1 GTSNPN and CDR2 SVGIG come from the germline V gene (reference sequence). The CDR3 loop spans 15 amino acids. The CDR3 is CAWSVFRATNEKLFF. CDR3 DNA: TGTGCCTGGAGTGTGTTCCGCGCAACTAATGAAAAACTGTTTTTT.

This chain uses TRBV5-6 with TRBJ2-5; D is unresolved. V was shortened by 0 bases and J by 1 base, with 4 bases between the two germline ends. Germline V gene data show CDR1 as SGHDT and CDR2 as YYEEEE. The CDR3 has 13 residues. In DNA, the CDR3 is TGTGCCAGCAGCTTGGCAGTCCAAGAGACCCAGTACTTC. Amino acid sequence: CASSLAVQETQYF.

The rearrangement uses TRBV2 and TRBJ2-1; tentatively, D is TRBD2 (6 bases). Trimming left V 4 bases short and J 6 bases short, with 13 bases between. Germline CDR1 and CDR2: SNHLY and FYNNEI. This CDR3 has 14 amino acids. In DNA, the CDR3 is TGTGCCAGCAGTGTCTCGCTAGCGCGCAATGAGCAGTTCTTC. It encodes CASSVSLARNEQFF.

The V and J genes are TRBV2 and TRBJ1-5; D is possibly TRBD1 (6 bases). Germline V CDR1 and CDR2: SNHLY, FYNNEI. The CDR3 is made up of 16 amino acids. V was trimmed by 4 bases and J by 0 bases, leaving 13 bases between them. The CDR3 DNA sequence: TGTGCCAGCAGTGGAGACAGGCGGCCTAGCAATCAGCCCCAGCATTTT. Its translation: CASSGDRRPSNQPQHF.

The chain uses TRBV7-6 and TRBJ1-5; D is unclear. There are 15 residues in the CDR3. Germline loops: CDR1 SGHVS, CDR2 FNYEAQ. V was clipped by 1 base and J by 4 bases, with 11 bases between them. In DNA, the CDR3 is TGTGCCAGCAGCTTAGACGCAAGACGGAATCAGCCCCAGCATTTT. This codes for CASSLDARRNQPQHF.

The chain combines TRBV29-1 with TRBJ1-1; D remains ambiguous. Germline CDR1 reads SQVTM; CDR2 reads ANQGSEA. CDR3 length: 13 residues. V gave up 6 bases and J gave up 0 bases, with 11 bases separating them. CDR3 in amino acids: CSVPKSLNTEAFF. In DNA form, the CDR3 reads TGCAGCGTCCCCAAGTCTCTGAACACTGAAGCTTTCTTT.

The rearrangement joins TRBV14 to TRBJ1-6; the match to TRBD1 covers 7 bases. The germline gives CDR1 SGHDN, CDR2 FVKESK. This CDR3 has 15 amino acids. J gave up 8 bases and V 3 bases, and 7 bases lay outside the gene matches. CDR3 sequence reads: CASSHIRGMDSPLHF. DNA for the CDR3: TGTGCCAGCAGCCATATCAGGGGGATGGATTCACCCCTCCACTTT.

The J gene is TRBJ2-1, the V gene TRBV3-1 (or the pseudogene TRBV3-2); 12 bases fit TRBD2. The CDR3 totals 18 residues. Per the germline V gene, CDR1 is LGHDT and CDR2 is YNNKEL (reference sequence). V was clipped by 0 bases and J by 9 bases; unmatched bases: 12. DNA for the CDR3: TGTGCCAGCAGCCAAGACGGGCTAGCGGGGGGGCTTATCCGTGAGCAGTTCTTC. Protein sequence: CASSQDGLAGGLIREQFF.

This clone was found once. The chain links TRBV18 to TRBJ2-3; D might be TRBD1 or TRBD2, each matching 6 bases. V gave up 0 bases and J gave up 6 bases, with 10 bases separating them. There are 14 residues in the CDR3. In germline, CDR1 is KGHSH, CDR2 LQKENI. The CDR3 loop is CASSPPGGRDTQYF. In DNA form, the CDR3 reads TGTGCCAGCTCACCACCGGGGGGCAGGGATACGCAGTATTTT.

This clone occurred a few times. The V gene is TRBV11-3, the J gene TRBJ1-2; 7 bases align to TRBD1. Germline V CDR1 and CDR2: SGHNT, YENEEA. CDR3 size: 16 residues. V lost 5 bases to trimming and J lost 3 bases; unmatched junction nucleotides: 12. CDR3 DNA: TGTGCCAGCAGCCCCCCCGACAGGGATCCGCACTATGGCTACACCTTC. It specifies CASSPPDRDPHYGYTF.

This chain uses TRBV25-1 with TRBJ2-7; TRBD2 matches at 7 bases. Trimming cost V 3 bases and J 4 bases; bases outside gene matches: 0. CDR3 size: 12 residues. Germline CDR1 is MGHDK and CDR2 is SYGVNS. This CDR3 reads CASSDGGYEQYF. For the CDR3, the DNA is TGTGCCAGCAGTGACGGGGGGTACGAGCAGTACTTC.

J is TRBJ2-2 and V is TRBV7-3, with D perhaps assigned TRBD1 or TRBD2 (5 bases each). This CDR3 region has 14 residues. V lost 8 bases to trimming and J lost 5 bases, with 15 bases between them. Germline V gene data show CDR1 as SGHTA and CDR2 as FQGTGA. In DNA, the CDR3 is TGTGCCAGCGGTTGGGGCGCGGGTACCGGGGAGCTGTTTTTT. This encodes CASGWGAGTGELFF.

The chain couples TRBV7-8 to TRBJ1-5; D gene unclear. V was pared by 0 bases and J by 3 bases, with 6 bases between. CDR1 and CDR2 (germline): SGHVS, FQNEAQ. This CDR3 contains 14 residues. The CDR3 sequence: CASSLASYNQPQHF. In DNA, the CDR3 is TGTGCCAGCAGCTTAGCTTCCTACAATCAGCCCCAGCATTTT.

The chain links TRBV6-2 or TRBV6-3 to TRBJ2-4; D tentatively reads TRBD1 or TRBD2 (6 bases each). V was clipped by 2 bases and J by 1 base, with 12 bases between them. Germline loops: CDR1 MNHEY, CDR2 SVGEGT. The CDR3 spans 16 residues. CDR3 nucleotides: TGTGCCAGCAGTTACCGGGGGCGCGCGGCCAAAAACATTCAGTACTTC. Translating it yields CASSYRGRAAKNIQYF.

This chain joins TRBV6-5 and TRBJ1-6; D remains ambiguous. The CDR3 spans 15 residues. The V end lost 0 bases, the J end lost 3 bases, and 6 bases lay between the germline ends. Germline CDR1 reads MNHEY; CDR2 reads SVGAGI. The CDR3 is CASSYSGNYNSPLHF. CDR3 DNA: TGTGCCAGCAGTTACTCAGGCAACTATAATTCACCCCTCCACTTT.